This TCR beta chain was sequenced during a study of Ad26.COV2.S vaccination and SARS-CoV-2 variants. As to treatment: 19 received Ad26.COV2.S at low or high dose, single or two shots; roughly 5 received placebo; per-sample allocation not given. Sample collection was performed on day 63 after the first vaccine or placebo injection. CDR3 size: 15 residues. V shed 6 bases, J shed 3 bases, and the junction held 7 bases outside the gene matches. Germline V gene sequence: CDR1 ENHRY, CDR2 SYGVKD. TCRdb keeps only in-frame clones here, not all; method: immunoSEQ multiplex PCR. Of roughly 450,000 clones in the sample, around 90% were seen once.

Specimen: peripheral blood, collected in a trial of Ad26.COV2.S vaccine versus placebo. This clonotype originated in a person aged 18-65 years who received the Ad26.COV2.S COVID-19 vaccine or a placebo. This chain links TRBV10-3 with TRBJ2-7, with 11 bases identical to TRBD2. The CDR3 here is CAIRPTSGRVYEQYF. The CDR3 region has the DNA TGTGCCATCAGACCTACTAGCGGGAGAGTCTACGAGCAGTACTTC.